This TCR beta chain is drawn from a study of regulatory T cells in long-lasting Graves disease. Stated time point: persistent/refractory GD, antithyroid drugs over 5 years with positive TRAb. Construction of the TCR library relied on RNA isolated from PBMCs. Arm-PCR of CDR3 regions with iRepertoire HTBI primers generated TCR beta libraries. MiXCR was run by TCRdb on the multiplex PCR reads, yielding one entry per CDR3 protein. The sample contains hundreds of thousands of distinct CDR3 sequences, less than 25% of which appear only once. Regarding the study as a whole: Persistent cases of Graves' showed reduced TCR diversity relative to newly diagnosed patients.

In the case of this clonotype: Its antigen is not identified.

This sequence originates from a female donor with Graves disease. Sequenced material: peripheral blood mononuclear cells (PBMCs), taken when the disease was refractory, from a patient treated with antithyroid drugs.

DNA of the CDR3: TGTGCCACGAGGTCTGAGTCGAGCACAGATACGCAGTATTTT. This translates into CATRSESSTDTQYF. V is TRBV15 and J is TRBJ2-3, with D unclear. Germline V lookup: CDR1 LNHNV, CDR2 YYDKDF (reference sequence). CDR3 length: 14 amino acids. Trimming took off 9 bases at V and 0 bases at J, with 13 bases between the two ends.